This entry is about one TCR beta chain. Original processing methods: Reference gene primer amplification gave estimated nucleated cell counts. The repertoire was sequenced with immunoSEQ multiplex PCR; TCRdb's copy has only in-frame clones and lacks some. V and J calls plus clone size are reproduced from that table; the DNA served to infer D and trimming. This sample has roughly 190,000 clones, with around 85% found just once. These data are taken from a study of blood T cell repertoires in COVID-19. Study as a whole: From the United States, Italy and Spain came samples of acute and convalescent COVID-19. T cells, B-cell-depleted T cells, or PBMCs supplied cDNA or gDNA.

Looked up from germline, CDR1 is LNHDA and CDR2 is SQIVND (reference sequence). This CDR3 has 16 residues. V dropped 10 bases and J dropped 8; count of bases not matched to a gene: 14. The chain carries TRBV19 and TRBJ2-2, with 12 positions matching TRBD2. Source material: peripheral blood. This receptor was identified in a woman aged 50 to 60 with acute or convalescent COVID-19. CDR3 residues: CATAPLPTSGRGELFF. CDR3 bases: TGTGCCACCGCTCCCCTCCCGACTAGCGGGAGAGGGGAGCTGTTTTTT.